This TCR beta chain derives from a study of blood T cell repertoires in COVID-19. Whole-study context: Samples representing acute and convalescent COVID-19 were sourced from the United States, Italy and Spain. T cells, B-cell-depleted T cells, or PBMCs provided the cDNA or gDNA that served as material.

CDR1 KGHSH and CDR2 LQKENI come from the germline V gene. The CDR3 sequence is 15 residues long. After removal of 2 bases from V and 3 bases from J, the junction contained 0 bases not matched to a gene. Libraries were prepared by immunoSEQ multiplex PCR; TCRdb keeps only in-frame clonotypes and omits some of them. The table records around 220,000 clones, under 90% of them present only once. This sequence was found in a man aged 50-59 years with acute or convalescent COVID-19. The chain carries TRBV18 and TRBJ2-3; 12 nucleotides align to TRBD2. The sequencing input was peripheral blood. The CDR3, as DNA: TGTGCCAGCTCACCAGGACTAGCGGGGACAGATACGCAGTATTTT. Translating it yields CASSPGLAGTDTQYF.